The present T cell receptor (beta chain) was sequenced within a study of T cells after yellow fever vaccination. Findings and limits, study-wide: Across the CD4 and CD8 compartments, a small share of clonotypes was present in both. In post-booster samples, most primary-vaccination clones reappeared (just under 98% CD4, nearly 90% CD8). A faster peak, day 5 versus 15, was reached by the weaker secondary response. Contamination by abundant bulk-population clonotypes could be present in FACS-sorted repertoires.

J lost 2 bases, V lost 3 bases, and 6 bases had no gene match. There are 15 residues in the CDR3. TCRdb fed the 5' RACE reads into MiXCR, producing one record per CDR3 protein. The sample records roughly 160,000 distinct CDR3 sequences, almost 7% being singletons. This clonotype was recorded at least ten times. The antigen remains unidentified. The sequencing used CD4+ T cells sorted from PBMCs, collected roughly 5 days after the first yellow fever vaccination. V gene TRBV12-3 or TRBV12-4 combines with J gene TRBJ2-7; 8 positions match TRBD1. The sequence came from a man in his late teens or twenties who received the YFV17D yellow fever vaccine. DNA of the CDR3: TGTGCCAGCAGTTTTGGACAGGGAAGCACCTACGAGCAGTACGTC. It specifies CASSFGQGSTYEQYV.